This T cell receptor (beta chain) was sequenced in a study of cytomegalovirus exposure and HLA in healthy donors (dated by TCRdb to about 2017). Turning to the overall study: An earlier analysis of 587 of the donors reported roughly 300 Gb of sequence data and about 120 million unique TCR beta sequences obtained from 150 million to 200 million T cells. An early release covering about 600 HLA-typed donors comprised about 300 gigabases of sequencing data and 65 million to 100 million unique TCR sequences. Among the approximately 430 genotyped donors, about 83% belonged to the genetic ancestry cluster associated with self-reported Caucasian donors. The study aimed to test whether cataloging public T cell receptors could reveal signatures of past pathogen exposure. The study profiled the T cell repertoires of hundreds of subjects by immunosequencing and related them to cytomegalovirus serostatus. Besides the first cohort of around 670 subjects, a separate validation cohort made up of over 95 different subjects was used. High-throughput TCR immunosequencing, statistical association of individual TCRs with disease status, and machine learning were combined to predict cytomegalovirus infection status. A later analysis re-examined previously published TCR beta repertoires from 610 or so donors and added high-resolution HLA genotyping to investigate patterns of TCR occurrence. Rather than drawing on any new phenotypic data, the later analysis identified candidate immune exposures from TCR beta sequences and the way those sequences occurred across donors. An earlier analysis of around 540 of the donors applied high-throughput TCR beta sequencing to assess whether each TCR beta V gene segment acted as functional or pseudogenic. Alongside the repertoire data, information on donor age, sex, ethnicity and CMV serostatus was compiled. Genome-wide SNP genotypes for about 55% of the roughly 670 donors were used in a later genetic analysis, which treated that subset as a discovery cohort. All discovery cohort repertoires had been generated on a single sequencing platform. Class I and class II HLA loci were covered by the typing at four-digit resolution. Typing coverage varied by locus: 629-630 donors for A, B, C, DRB1 and DQB1; approximately 520 for DQA1; over 600 for DPA1; under 490 for DPB1. Several DR-DQ haplotypes were handled as single units for association and clustering, since linkage in the cohort was strong. On average, roughly 200,000 unique TCR beta nucleotide sequences were sequenced per donor among a few hundred genotyped donors of the cohort, with around 19% of those sequences being non-productive. Overall results and qualifications from the work: Correlated functional status among segregating V segments might reflect linkage disequilibrium, but an unknown experimental factor could not be ruled out. The study listed 150 to 200 TCR beta chains as associated with cytomegalovirus. HLA typing was unavailable for some donors at each locus, so association tests used only the typed subset. When HLA alleles, especially DR and DQ, strongly co-occurred, TCR associations were difficult to assign to individual alleles. In a later analysis, the rate of TCR association differed among HLA loci, with DRB1 alleles having the most associated TCRs and HLA-C alleles having the fewest. A later genetic analysis associated a missense DCLRE1C variant with V-gene and J-gene trimming of TCR beta chains, and an independent cohort replicated the association. Across donors, most TCR sequences were observed very rarely, whereas some public TCRs were present in many individuals. A cluster of highly shared sequence variants was judged likely to be a technical artifact of the sequencing pipeline. According to a later analysis, parvovirus B19, influenza, CMV and Epstein-Barr virus appeared linked to several top co-occurrence clusters. In both the original and validation cohorts, the classifier was reported to diagnose cytomegalovirus status with high specificity and sensitivity. The 87-base-pair reads could not distinguish some IMGT-functional V segments, including TRBV6-2 and TRBV6-3, so those segments were excluded. A further reported finding was that TCR beta sequences accurately predicted the HLA-A and HLA-B alleles for most subjects in the first cohort. Broadly in line with IMGT annotations, most TCR beta V segments showed up in productive rearrangements about 87% or about 30% of the time in an earlier analysis of around 600 of the donors. A later analysis found that HLA-associated TCR beta chains were more clonally expanded and had lower generation probabilities than equally common non-associated chains. Roughly uniform sequencing depth across donors was assumed in presence/absence analyses, although this assumption may not hold. According to the authors, the approach could potentially be generalized to other disease states and immunological phenotypes. For the cohort, immune exposure information was limited to CMV serostatus. This cohort had only TCR beta chains sequenced, and the lack of alpha or paired-chain data limited which features could be detected. At a false discovery rate of 0.05, a later analysis linked some 17,000 TCR beta sequences to specific HLA alleles. In a later genetic analysis, fewer N-insertions in productive TCRs were reported among donors in an Asian-associated ancestry cluster than the approximately 710-donor mean. According to a later analysis, most CMV-associated TCR beta chains appeared to be HLA-restricted, and the HLA associations seemed to be driven largely by CMV exposure. The earlier analysis of approximately 540 of the donors excluded approximately 17 rarely observed V segments, including chromosome 9 orphons, because counts were too low. A few of the identified cytomegalovirus-associated TCR beta chains were confirmed in vitro to be specific for cytomegalovirus antigens.

A remark on this clone: The specificity of this receptor is unknown. No clone much larger than this one lies a single base away; base qualities are absent.

The cohort consisted of some 670 healthy bone marrow donors. At the time of sampling, every cohort member was nominally healthy, though immune exposures that went unrecorded were likely present. The donor was CMV seronegative and was included in the group of 352 seronegative cohort members. A peripheral blood sample was collected from each donor, and TCR beta sequencing was performed on peripheral blood mononuclear cells. The Qiagen DNeasy Blood Extraction Kit was used to extract genomic DNA from the blood cell samples. CDR1 is given as SNHLY and CDR2 as FYNNEI, both from the germline V gene. The CDR3, cysteine through phenylalanine, is 15 amino acids long. The entry retains the CDR3 DNA only, 45 bases that are in frame from base 1. After removal of 7 bases from V and 4 bases from J, the junction retains 11 bases not matched to a gene. The library was produced with the immunoSEQ multiplex PCR assay. The multiplex PCR relied on a mix of 60 forward primers for TCR Vbeta segments and 13 reverse primers for TCR Jbeta segments. Amplification of the CDR3 region of rearranged TCR beta genes was performed with a multiplex PCR assay on genomic DNA. The amplified TCR beta libraries were sequenced on the Illumina HiSeq System as 87-base-pair reads. Turning to the authors' computational methods: A later analysis tallied around 82 million unique TCR beta chains across the 610 or so repertoires, and approximately 9.9 million of those chains were shared by two or more donors. Raw reads were error-corrected and collapsed into unique sequences with a nearest-neighbor algorithm that merged closely related sequences to remove PCR and sequencing errors. To assign V, D and J gene segments, CDR3 sequences were aligned to IMGT reference sequences. For a sequence to be retained, a match of at least six nucleotides was required to both a V gene segment and a J gene segment. A rearrangement was called productive if the CDR3 had no stop codons and remained in frame with V and J, and every other rearrangement was called non-productive. Following IMGT convention, CDR3 was defined as the stretch from the second conserved V-encoded cysteine to the conserved J-encoded phenylalanine. The earlier analysis of about 610 of the donors excluded any sequence lacking an unambiguous match to a single V gene segment. In an earlier analysis of 450 to 750 of the donors, a V segment was called functional when productive rearrangements were above 56.7%, and segregating when the standard deviation between donors exceeded 5%. To diagnose cytomegalovirus status from the catalog of TCR beta chain sequences, a statistical classification framework was built. V and J gene assignment, in a later analysis, came from comparing TCR nucleotide sequences with IMGT/GENE-DB human TR gene sequences. The TCRdist pipeline was used in a later analysis to assign CDR3 sequences and most-parsimonious VDJ recombination scenarios. In a later analysis, each TCR beta chain was defined by its CDR3 amino acid sequence together with its V-gene family, and reads lacking a unique V-gene family were excluded. As a way to deal with suspected cross-contamination and a sequencing artifact, a later analysis dropped over 550 nucleotide sequences that were highly shared and had low generation probability. For each public chain, a later analysis derived a clonal expansion index from normalized ranks of inferred template counts within each repertoire. In a later analysis, generation probabilities were computed using a VDJ recombination model fitted to out-of-frame rearrangements, and the results were checked against IGoR. In a later analysis, hypergeometric tests were used to score TCR-TCR, TCR-HLA and TCR-CMV co-occurrence, with a repertoire-size bias correction applied to TCR pairs. False discovery rates were estimated in a later analysis by permuting HLA or CMV assignments 20 times. In a later analysis, co-occurring TCRs were grouped using DBSCAN, and TCRdist sequence similarity was added for clustering within HLA-allele-positive subsets. Repertoires with fewer than 30,000 or more than 120,000 public chains, plus five repertoires with anomalous nucleotide sharing, were excluded from co-occurrence clustering. TCRdb limited this immuneACCESS table to in-frame rearrangements with V and J called. A share of clones is missing; checked studies link under half to unresolved V genes, and the rest is unexplained. D and trimming come from the DNA, and the V and J calls and clone size come from that table. The sample table holds 100,000 to 120,000 clones, of which about 70% were seen once. Approximately 3% of the sample is taken by the ten largest.

This clonotype was obtained from a man younger than 45 in good health and CMV-seronegative. The sequenced material came from PBMCs. Recombination linked TRBV2 to TRBJ1-1; 8 nucleotides in the junction match TRBD1. The sequenced DNA: TGTGCCAGCATTCGGGGAGCAGGGGGCGGCACTGAAGCTTTCTTT. It translates to CASIRGAGGGTEAFF.